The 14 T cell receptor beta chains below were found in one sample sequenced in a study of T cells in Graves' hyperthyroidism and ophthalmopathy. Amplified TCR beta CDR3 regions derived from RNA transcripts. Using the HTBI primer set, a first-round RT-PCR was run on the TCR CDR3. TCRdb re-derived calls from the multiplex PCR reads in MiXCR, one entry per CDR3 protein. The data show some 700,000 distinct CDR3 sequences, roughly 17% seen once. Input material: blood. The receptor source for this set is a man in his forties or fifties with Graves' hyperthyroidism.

The CDR3 nucleotides are TGCGCCAGCAGTGCCGGGGGGAACGACCTCAATGAGCAGTTCTTC. Amino acid sequence: CASSAGGNDLNEQFF. The rearrangement joins TRBV10-1 to TRBJ2-1; 7 bases are a match to TRBD2. The V gene's germline CDR1 is WNHNN and CDR2 SYGVQD (reference sequence). CDR3 length equals 15 residues. V shed 4 bases, J shed 6 bases, and the junction held 9 bases outside the gene matches.

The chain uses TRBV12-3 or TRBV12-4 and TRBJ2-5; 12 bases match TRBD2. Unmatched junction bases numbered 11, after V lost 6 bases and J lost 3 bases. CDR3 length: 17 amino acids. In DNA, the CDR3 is TGTGCCAGCAGATATGAGGGACTAGCGGGTTTCAAAGAGACCCAGTACTTC. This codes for CASRYEGLAGFKETQYF.

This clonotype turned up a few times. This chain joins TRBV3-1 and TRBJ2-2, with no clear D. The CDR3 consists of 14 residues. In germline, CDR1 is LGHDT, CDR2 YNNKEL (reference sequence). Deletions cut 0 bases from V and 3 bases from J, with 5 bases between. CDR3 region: CASSQEWHTGELFF. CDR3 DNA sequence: TGTGCCAGCAGCCAAGAATGGCACACCGGGGAGCTGTTTTTT.

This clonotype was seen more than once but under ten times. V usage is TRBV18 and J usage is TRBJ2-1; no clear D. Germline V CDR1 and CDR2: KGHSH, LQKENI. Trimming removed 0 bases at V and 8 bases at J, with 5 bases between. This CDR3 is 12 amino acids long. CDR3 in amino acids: CASSPPDDEQFF. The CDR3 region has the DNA TGTGCCAGCTCACCACCAGACGATGAGCAGTTCTTC.

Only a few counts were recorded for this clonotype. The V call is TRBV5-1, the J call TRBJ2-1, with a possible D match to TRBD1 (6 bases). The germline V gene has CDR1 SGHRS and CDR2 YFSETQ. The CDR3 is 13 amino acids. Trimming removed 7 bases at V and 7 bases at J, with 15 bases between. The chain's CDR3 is CASSRTGMNEQFF. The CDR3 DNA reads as TGCGCCAGCTCCCGTACAGGGATGAATGAGCAGTTCTTC.

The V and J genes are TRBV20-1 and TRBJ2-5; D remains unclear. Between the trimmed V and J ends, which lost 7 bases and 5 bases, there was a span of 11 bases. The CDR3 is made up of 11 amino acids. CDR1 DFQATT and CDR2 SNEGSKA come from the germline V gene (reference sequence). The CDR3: CSGWAPETQYF. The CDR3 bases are TGCAGTGGGTGGGCTCCCGAGACCCAGTACTTC.

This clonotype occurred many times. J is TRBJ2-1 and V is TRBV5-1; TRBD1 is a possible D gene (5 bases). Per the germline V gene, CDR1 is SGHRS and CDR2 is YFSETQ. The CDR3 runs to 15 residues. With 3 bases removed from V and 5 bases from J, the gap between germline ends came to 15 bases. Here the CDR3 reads CASSWGVGYHNEQFF. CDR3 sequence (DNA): TGCGCCAGCAGCTGGGGCGTAGGGTACCACAATGAGCAGTTCTTC.

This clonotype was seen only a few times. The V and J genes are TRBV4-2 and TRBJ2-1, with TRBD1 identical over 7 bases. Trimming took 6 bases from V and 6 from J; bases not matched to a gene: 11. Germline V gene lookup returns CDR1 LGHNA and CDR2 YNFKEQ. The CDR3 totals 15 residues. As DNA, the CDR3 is TGTGCCAGCAGTGTGTACAGGGGATCATTCAATGAGCAGTTCTTC. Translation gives CASSVYRGSFNEQFF.

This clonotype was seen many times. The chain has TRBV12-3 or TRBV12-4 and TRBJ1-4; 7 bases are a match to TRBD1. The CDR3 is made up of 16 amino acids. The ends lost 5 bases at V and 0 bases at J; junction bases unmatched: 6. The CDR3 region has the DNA TGTGCCAGCAGTGGTGGGACAGTTGCAACTAATGAAAAACTGTTTTTT. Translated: CASSGGTVATNEKLFF.

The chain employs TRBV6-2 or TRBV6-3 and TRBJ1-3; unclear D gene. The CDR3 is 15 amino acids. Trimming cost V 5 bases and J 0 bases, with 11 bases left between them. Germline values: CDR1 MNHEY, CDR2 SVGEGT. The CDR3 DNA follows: TGTGCCAGCAGTCCCCGTACCTTCTCTGGAAACACCATATATTTT. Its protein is CASSPRTFSGNTIYF.

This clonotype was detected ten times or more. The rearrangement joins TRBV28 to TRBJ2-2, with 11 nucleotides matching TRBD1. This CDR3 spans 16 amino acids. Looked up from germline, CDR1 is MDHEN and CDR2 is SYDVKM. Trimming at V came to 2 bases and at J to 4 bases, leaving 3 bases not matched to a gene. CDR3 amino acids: CASSLLGQGATGELFF. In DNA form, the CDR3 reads TGTGCCAGCAGTTTACTAGGACAGGGGGCCACCGGGGAGCTGTTTTTT.

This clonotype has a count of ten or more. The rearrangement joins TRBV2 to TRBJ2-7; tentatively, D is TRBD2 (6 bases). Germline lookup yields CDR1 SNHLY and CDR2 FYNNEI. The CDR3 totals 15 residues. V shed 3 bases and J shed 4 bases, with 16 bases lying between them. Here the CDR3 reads CASSDRGGGAYEQYF. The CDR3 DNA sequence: TGTGCCAGCAGTGATCGCGGAGGAGGGGCGTACGAGCAGTACTTC.

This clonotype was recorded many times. Here the CDR3 reads CASSMRLDSKNIQYF. The CDR3 DNA reads TGTGCCAGTAGTATGCGACTGGATTCCAAAAACATTCAGTACTTC. The chain carries TRBV19 and TRBJ2-4; D gene ambiguous. The CDR3 length is 15 residues. Germline CDR1 LNHDA, CDR2 SQIVND (reference sequence). V was shortened by 3 bases and J by 2 bases, with 11 bases between the two germline ends.

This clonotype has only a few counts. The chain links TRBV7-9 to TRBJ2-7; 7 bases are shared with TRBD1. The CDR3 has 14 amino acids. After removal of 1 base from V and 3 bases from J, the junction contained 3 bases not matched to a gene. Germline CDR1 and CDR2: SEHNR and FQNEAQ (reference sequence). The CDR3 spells CASSLEGAYYEQYF. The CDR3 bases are TGTGCCAGCAGCTTAGAGGGGGCTTACTACGAGCAGTACTTC.